Listed below are T cell receptor beta chains from one sample, sequenced in a study of beta chain features in type 1 diabetes. Data came from immunoSEQ multiplex PCR; TCRdb stores just in-frame clones and leaves some out. The data contain about 350,000 clones, less than 20% of them singletons. The specimen sequenced was naive CD4+ T cells from blood. The receptors were sampled from a woman between 18 and 30 years old in good health. The CDR3 runs from the conserved cysteine through the conserved F or W. The D gene is left open where the match is weak. Size values are once, few and many counts, or a class for expanded clones, and some rows have none.

d_gene: TRBD1
abundance: -
v_gene: TRBV4-1
j_gene: TRBJ1-2
CDR3aa: CASSQPRSPRGQHGYTF
CDR3nt: TGCGCCAGCAGCCAACCTCGAAGCCCCAGGGGGCAGCATGGCTACACCTTC

d_gene: TRBD2
abundance: -
v_gene: TRBV5-1
j_gene: TRBJ2-7
CDR3aa: CASSFAGVVEQYF
CDR3nt: TGCGCCAGCAGCTTTGCGGGAGTCGTCGAGCAGTACTTC

d_gene: TRBD1
abundance: few
v_gene: TRBV7-2
j_gene: TRBJ2-3
CDR3aa: CASSLTGVRTDTQYF
CDR3nt: TGTGCCAGCAGCTTGACAGGGGTTAGGACAGATACGCAGTATTTT

d_gene: -
abundance: -
v_gene: TRBV30
j_gene: TRBJ1-2
CDR3aa: CAWWRYIDYGYTF
CDR3nt: TGTGCCTGGTGGAGGTACATAGACTATGGCTACACCTTC

d_gene: TRBD2
abundance: -
v_gene: TRBV4-2
j_gene: TRBJ2-1
CDR3aa: CASKATSGSHNEQFF
CDR3nt: TGTGCCAGCAAGGCGACTAGCGGGAGCCACAATGAGCAGTTCTTC

d_gene: TRBD2
abundance: -
v_gene: TRBV10-3
j_gene: TRBJ2-1
CDR3aa: CAISERLAYEQFF
CDR3nt: TGTGCCATCAGTGAGCGACTAGCTTATGAGCAGTTCTTC

d_gene: TRBD2
abundance: -
v_gene: TRBV4-2
j_gene: TRBJ2-3
CDR3aa: CASSPLAGISTDTQYF
CDR3nt: TGTGCCAGCAGCCCCCTAGCGGGGATTAGCACAGATACGCAGTATTTT

d_gene: TRBD1
abundance: few
v_gene: TRBV7-8
j_gene: TRBJ1-1
CDR3aa: CASSFGQGMGNTEAFF
CDR3nt: TGTGCCAGCAGCTTCGGACAGGGAATGGGGAACACTGAAGCTTTCTTT

d_gene: -
abundance: few
v_gene: TRBV20-1
j_gene: TRBJ2-5
CDR3aa: CSASREETQYF
CDR3nt: TGCAGTGCTAGCAGGGAAGAGACCCAGTACTTC

d_gene: TRBD1
abundance: few
v_gene: TRBV4-1
j_gene: TRBJ2-7
CDR3aa: CASRGGSGWDRSYEQYF
CDR3nt: TGCGCCAGCAGAGGTGGATCAGGTTGGGACAGATCCTACGAGCAGTACTTC

d_gene: TRBD2
abundance: -
v_gene: TRBV2
j_gene: TRBJ2-3
CDR3aa: CASSETTSGFTSTDTQYF
CDR3nt: TGTGCCAGCAGTGAAACGACTAGCGGGTTTACTAGCACAGATACGCAGTATTTT

d_gene: TRBD2
abundance: -
v_gene: TRBV6-5
j_gene: TRBJ2-7
CDR3aa: CASSRGLAGAPQYF
CDR3nt: TGTGCCAGCAGCAGAGGACTAGCGGGGGCCCCCCAGTACTTC

d_gene: -
abundance: few
v_gene: TRBV30
j_gene: TRBJ1-2
CDR3aa: CAWNRASYYGYTF
CDR3nt: TGTGCCTGGAACAGGGCGTCCTACTATGGCTACACCTTC

d_gene: -
abundance: -
v_gene: TRBV19
j_gene: TRBJ2-1
CDR3aa: CASKKESSYNEQFF
CDR3nt: TGTGCCAGTAAAAAGGAGAGCTCCTACAATGAGCAGTTCTTC

d_gene: -
abundance: few
v_gene: TRBV4-1
j_gene: TRBJ2-3
CDR3aa: CASSQDKGGPTDTQYF
CDR3nt: TGCGCCAGCAGCCAAGATAAAGGGGGTCCTACAGATACGCAGTATTTT

d_gene: TRBD1
abundance: few
v_gene: TRBV29-1
j_gene: TRBJ1-5
CDR3aa: CSVSWTGNQPQHF
CDR3nt: TGCAGCGTTTCCTGGACAGGGAATCAGCCCCAGCATTTT

d_gene: -
abundance: few
v_gene: TRBV30
j_gene: TRBJ1-1
CDR3aa: CAWRGLSRAEAFF
CDR3nt: TGTGCCTGGAGGGGACTCTCAAGGGCTGAAGCTTTCTTT

d_gene: -
abundance: few
v_gene: TRBV30
j_gene: TRBJ1-4
CDR3aa: CAWRQREKLFF
CDR3nt: TGTGCCTGGAGGCAGCGGGAAAAACTGTTTTTT

d_gene: -
abundance: -
v_gene: TRBV5-5
j_gene: TRBJ2-5
CDR3aa: CASSLAERETQYF
CDR3nt: TGTGCCAGCAGCTTGGCCGAGCGGGAGACCCAGTACTTC

d_gene: -
abundance: -
v_gene: TRBV4-3
j_gene: TRBJ2-3
CDR3aa: CASSQEEARDTQYF
CDR3nt: TGCGCCAGCAGCCAAGAGGAAGCGAGGGATACGCAGTATTTT

d_gene: TRBD1
abundance: -
v_gene: TRBV5-1
j_gene: TRBJ1-1
CDR3aa: CASSSGQGDTEAFF
CDR3nt: TGCGCCAGCAGCTCGGGACAGGGGGACACTGAAGCTTTCTTT

d_gene: TRBD1
abundance: few
v_gene: TRBV2
j_gene: TRBJ1-1
CDR3aa: CASSDGQGGTEAFF
CDR3nt: TGTGCCAGCAGTGACGGACAGGGGGGGACTGAAGCTTTCTTT

d_gene: TRBD1
abundance: -
v_gene: TRBV28
j_gene: TRBJ1-2
CDR3aa: CASSRTGVGYGYTF
CDR3nt: TGTGCCAGCAGTCGGACAGGGGTAGGCTATGGCTACACCTTC

d_gene: -
abundance: -
v_gene: TRBV6-5
j_gene: TRBJ1-2
CDR3aa: CASSYSMAATNGYTF
CDR3nt: TGTGCCAGCAGTTACTCGATGGCAGCTACTAATGGCTACACCTTC

d_gene: TRBD2
abundance: -
v_gene: TRBV7-2
j_gene: TRBJ2-1
CDR3aa: CASSLTTSGSQNEQFF
CDR3nt: TGTGCCAGCAGCCTAACGACTAGCGGGAGCCAAAATGAGCAGTTCTTC

d_gene: -
abundance: -
v_gene: TRBV25-1
j_gene: TRBJ2-2
CDR3aa: CASSAYSGYSGELFF
CDR3nt: TGTGCCAGCAGTGCCTACAGTGGGTATAGCGGGGAGCTGTTTTTT

d_gene: -
abundance: few
v_gene: TRBV12-5
j_gene: TRBJ1-5
CDR3aa: CASGLTGPFHSNQPQHF
CDR3nt: TGTGCTAGTGGTTTGACAGGTCCTTTCCATAGCAATCAGCCCCAGCATTTT

d_gene: -
abundance: -
v_gene: TRBV12-5
j_gene: TRBJ2-7
CDR3aa: CASGLVARAPYEQYF
CDR3nt: TGTGCTAGTGGTTTGGTAGCCAGGGCCCCCTACGAGCAGTACTTC

d_gene: -
abundance: few
v_gene: TRBV2
j_gene: TRBJ2-1
CDR3aa: CASRRTEGNNEQFF
CDR3nt: TGTGCCAGCAGGAGGACGGAGGGTAACAATGAGCAGTTCTTC

d_gene: -
abundance: -
v_gene: TRBV5-1
j_gene: TRBJ1-1
CDR3aa: CASSPDRLNTEAFF
CDR3nt: TGCGCCAGCAGCCCCGACAGGCTGAACACTGAAGCTTTCTTT

d_gene: TRBD2
abundance: -
v_gene: TRBV18
j_gene: TRBJ2-1
CDR3aa: CASSPVSGSENEQFF
CDR3nt: TGTGCCAGCTCCCCAGTTAGCGGGAGTGAAAATGAGCAGTTCTTC

d_gene: TRBD1
abundance: -
v_gene: TRBV14
j_gene: TRBJ1-2
CDR3aa: CASSRGPGGGYTF
CDR3nt: TGTGCCAGCAGCCGCGGCCCAGGGGGGGGCTACACCTTC